The sequence of this T cell receptor beta chain was determined in a study of PD-L1 blockade in urothelial cancer. Study-level information: When patients started atezolizumab around 2014, it was given at 1,200 mg intravenously every 3 weeks. Patients arrived having already received 0 to 3 prior chemotherapy regimens. Blood was evaluated 3 weeks (second dose) and 6 weeks after therapy began.

Time point described: pretreatment peripheral blood. Patients presented with locally advanced or metastatic urothelial carcinoma. CDR1 and CDR2 from the germline V gene are SEHNR and FQNEAQ (reference sequence). Trimming left V 1 base short and J 1 base short, with 12 bases between. This CDR3 is built from 16 residues. The protocol was immunoSEQ multiplex PCR, while the TCRdb copy is restricted to in-frame clones and leaves out a portion. The data hold around 130,000 clones, with roughly 84% observed a single time. The rearrangement joins TRBV7-9 to TRBJ2-3, with D maybe TRBD2 (5 bases). This receptor was taken from a man aged 45 to 65 with urothelial cancer. The material was PBMCs, obtained around atezolizumab (anti-PD-L1) treatment. DNA of the CDR3: TGTGCCAGCAGCTTAGGCCCCGGGGTGGGCACAGATACGCAGTATTTT. Amino acid sequence: CASSLGPGVGTDTQYF.